The 32 T cell receptor beta chains reported below all come from one sample, sequenced in a study of T cell responses to AZD1222 COVID-19 vaccine. Sequencing was performed with immunoSEQ multiplex PCR; in TCRdb, only in-frame clones are kept and a portion is missing. Here the sample spans some 130,000 clones, around nine tenths being singletons. The sample here was peripheral blood, taken on day 0 of AZD1222 vaccination. The origin of the receptors is an adult in good health.

The rearrangement joins TRBV6-2 or TRBV6-3 to TRBJ1-1; D remains unclear. CDR3 length equals 13 residues. CDR1 and CDR2 (germline): MNHEY, SVGEGT. The V end lost 3 bases, the J end lost 6 bases, and 11 bases lay between the germline ends. The CDR3 nucleotides read TGTGCCAGCAGTTATATAGGCTCGGCTGAAGCTTTCTTT. This translates into CASSYIGSAEAFF.

The chain carries TRBV11-1 and TRBJ2-2; 11 positions agree with TRBD2. The length of the CDR3 is 15 residues. The V segment lost 3 bases and the J segment 6 bases; nucleotides outside the gene matches: 3. Germline assignment: CDR1 SGHAT and CDR2 FQDESV (reference sequence). CDR3 sequence reads: CASSFLAGGSGELFF. The DNA of the CDR3 is TGTGCCAGCAGCTTCCTAGCGGGGGGCTCCGGGGAGCTGTTTTTT.

This chain uses TRBV15 with TRBJ1-4, with TRBD1 matching 11 bases. J gave up 7 bases and V 1 base, and 2 bases lay outside the gene matches. This CDR3 spans 15 amino acids. Germline lookup yields CDR1 LNHNV and CDR2 YYDKDF (reference sequence). The CDR3 nucleotides are TGTGCCACCAGCAGAGCGGGACAGGGGGGTGAAAAACTGTTTTTT. Protein product: CATSRAGQGGEKLFF.

The J gene is TRBJ1-4, the V gene TRBV15; maybe TRBD1 (5 bases). V lost 8 bases and J 4 bases, leaving 14 bases between the germline ends. Germline CDR1 and CDR2: LNHNV and YYDKDF (reference sequence). CDR3 length: 14 amino acids. CDR3 sequence reads: CATRSVGVNEKLFF. In DNA, the CDR3 is TGTGCCACCCGATCAGTAGGGGTTAATGAAAAACTGTTTTTT.

The chain links TRBV7-3 to TRBJ2-3; 9 bases map to TRBD2. This CDR3 has 15 residues. The V and J ends lost 3 bases and 1 base, in that order; junction bases with no gene match: 2. Germline V gene data show CDR1 as SGHTA and CDR2 as FQGTGA. The CDR3 here is CASSLGLARTDTQYF. As DNA, the CDR3 is TGTGCCAGCAGCTTGGGACTAGCCCGCACAGATACGCAGTATTTT.

J is TRBJ1-6 and V is TRBV4-3, with D hard to call. Germline V gives CDR1 LGHNA, CDR2 YSLEER. V was cut by 0 bases and J by 0 bases, with 9 bases left in between. This CDR3 comprises 17 residues. The CDR3, as DNA: TGCGCCAGCAGCCAAGAAGCGCGCAGCTCCTATAATTCACCCCTCCACTTT. This codes for CASSQEARSSYNSPLHF.

The chain combines TRBV5-1 with TRBJ2-2, with D possibly being TRBD2 (5 bases). Germline CDR1 reads SGHRS; CDR2 reads YFSETQ. The CDR3 loop spans 15 amino acids. V was cut by 0 bases and J by 3 bases, with 9 bases left in between. The CDR3: CASSLGRRDTGELFF. The DNA of the CDR3 is TGCGCCAGCAGCTTGGGCCGGCGGGACACCGGGGAGCTGTTTTTT.

This clone was found a few times. The chain combines TRBV28 with TRBJ1-2, with D possibly TRBD1 on 5 matching bases. CDR3 length: 15 residues. Germline V gives CDR1 MDHEN, CDR2 SYDVKM. V was shortened by 3 bases and J by 4 bases, with 15 bases between the two germline ends. The CDR3 sequence is CASSFMDGRGYGYTF. CDR3 nucleotide sequence: TGTGCCAGCAGTTTCATGGACGGGAGGGGCTATGGCTACACCTTC.

This clone showed up just a few times. This chain uses TRBV29-1 with TRBJ1-2; D is uncertain. This CDR3 has 14 residues. Trimming left V 2 bases short and J 2 bases short, with 12 bases between. Germline values: CDR1 SQVTM, CDR2 ANQGSEA. CDR3 sequence reads: CSVEFPKENYGYTF. The DNA of the CDR3 is TGCAGCGTTGAATTCCCTAAGGAAAACTATGGCTACACCTTC. The full variable domain, rest sourced from reference TRBV29-1 and TRBJ1-2, is SAVISQKPSRDICQRGTSLTIQCQVDSQVTMMFWYRQQPGQSLTLIATANQGSEATYESGFVIDKFPISRPNLTFSTLTVSNMSPEDSSIYLCSVEFPKENYGYTFGSGTRLTVV.

V and J are TRBV15 and TRBJ1-2; TRBD1 is a possible D gene (5 bases). V was pared by 0 bases and J by 1 base, with 15 bases between. The length of the CDR3 is 17 residues. Germline V gives CDR1 LNHNV, CDR2 YYDKDF (reference sequence). The CDR3 reads CATSRDYGANLNYGYTF. DNA for the CDR3: TGTGCCACCAGCAGAGATTATGGGGCGAATCTTAACTATGGCTACACCTTC.

In its sample, this clone was seen a few times. The V and J genes are TRBV27 and TRBJ2-7; D tentatively reads TRBD1 or TRBD2 (5 bases each). V shed 2 bases and J shed 11 bases, with 13 bases lying between them. The CDR3 runs 12 residues. Germline V CDR1 and CDR2: MNHEY, SMNVEV (reference sequence). This CDR3 reads CASSLNEGPEYF. CDR3 coding DNA: TGTGCCAGCAGTTTAAATGAGGGACCGGAGTACTTC.

The chain combines TRBV5-6 with TRBJ2-5, with a possible D match to TRBD1 (6 bases). Per the germline V gene, CDR1 is SGHDT and CDR2 is YYEEEE. The CDR3 covers 15 residues. Between the trimmed V and J ends, which lost 6 bases and 3 bases, there was a span of 18 bases. In nucleotides, the CDR3 is TGTGCCAGCAAGCCGACCGGGACAAAAAAAGAGACCCAGTACTTC. Amino acid sequence: CASKPTGTKKETQYF.

In regard to this clone: Other nucleotide sequences from this sample produce the same CDR3. The chain recombines TRBV28 with TRBJ1-1, with unresolved D. This CDR3 has 11 amino acids. Germline CDR1 is MDHEN and CDR2 is SYDVKM. Trimming left V 8 bases short and J 2 bases short, with 6 bases between. DNA for the CDR3: TGTGCCAGCCGGTTAAACACTGAAGCTTTCTTT. Its translation is CASRLNTEAFF.

J is TRBJ1-4 and V is TRBV6-1; D possibly corresponds to TRBD1 (5 bases). V was shortened by 2 bases and J by 4 bases, with 14 bases between the two germline ends. The CDR3 runs to 16 residues. Germline V CDR1 and CDR2: MNHNS, SASEGT. CDR3 DNA: TGTGCCAGCAGTGAACGGTCGGGACGGTATAATGAAAAACTGTTTTTT. It yields the protein CASSERSGRYNEKLFF.

Here the CDR3 reads CATSEQYRDAEQYF. The CDR3 nucleotides read TGTGCCACCAGTGAACAGTACAGGGACGCCGAGCAGTACTTC. V is TRBV24-1 and J is TRBJ2-7, with D possibly matching TRBD1 (6 bases). Germline V gene data show CDR1 as KGHDR and CDR2 as SFDVKD. The CDR3 length is 14 residues. V was pared by 4 bases and J by 6 bases, with 15 bases between.

The gene calls are TRBV7-2 and TRBJ1-1; no reliable D call. CDR3 size: 15 residues. The V and J ends lost 1 base and 4 bases respectively, with 13 bases between them. Germline CDR1 and CDR2: SGHTA and FQGNSA. The CDR3: CASSLVPGLGTEAFF. The DNA of the CDR3 is TGTGCCAGCAGCTTAGTGCCGGGCTTGGGCACTGAAGCTTTCTTT. Complete variable domain (other parts from reference TRBV7-2 and TRBJ1-1): GAGVSQSPSNKVTEKGKDVELRCDPISGHTALYWYRQSLGQGLEFLIYFQGNSAPDKSGLPSDRFSAERTGGSVSTLTIQRTQQEDSAVYLCASSLVPGLGTEAFFGQGTRLTVV.

The rearrangement links TRBV10-3 to TRBJ1-3; TRBD1 aligns across 8 bases. Germline trimming cut 7 bases from V and 4 bases from J; bases unmatched to any gene: 6. CDR1 is ENHRY and CDR2 is SYGVKD in the germline V gene. The length of the CDR3 is 14 residues. The CDR3 reads CAITQTGVGNTIYF. The CDR3 nucleotides are TGTGCCATCACCCAGACAGGGGTCGGAAACACCATATATTTT.

The rearrangement links TRBV28 to TRBJ1-2; 8 bases line up with TRBD1. With 3 bases clipped from V and 7 bases from J, the junction kept 13 bases outside the gene matches. Germline V gene data show CDR1 as MDHEN and CDR2 as SYDVKM. There are 16 residues in the CDR3. In DNA form, the CDR3 reads TGTGCCAGCAGTTTGGGACAGGACTCACCTGGGAGTGGCTACACCTTC. Amino acids: CASSLGQDSPGSGYTF.

J is TRBJ1-1 and V is TRBV28; 7 bases are shared with TRBD1. The CDR3 sequence is 14 residues long. Trimming at V came to 4 bases and at J to 1 base, leaving 3 bases not matched to a gene. The germline V gene encodes CDR1 MDHEN and CDR2 SYDVKM. CDR3 loop: CASSSGQTNTEAFF. In DNA, the CDR3 is TGTGCCAGCAGTTCGGGACAGACGAACACTGAAGCTTTCTTT.

This clone was detected once. The chain employs TRBV3-1 (or the pseudogene TRBV3-2) and TRBJ1-3; maybe TRBD1 (6 bases). V lost 4 bases and J lost 8, with 21 bases in between. Germline CDR1 LGHDT, CDR2 YNNKEL (reference sequence). CDR3 size: 16 residues. The CDR3 is CASSPNRGQRADTIYF. The CDR3 bases are TGTGCCAGCAGCCCCAATCGGGGGCAGAGAGCGGACACCATATATTTT.

The genes are TRBV7-9 and TRBJ2-7, with D unclear. The V gene lost 5 bases and the J gene lost 7 bases, with 12 bases spanning the gap. CDR3 size: 12 residues. Germline CDR1 is SEHNR and CDR2 is FQNEAQ (reference sequence). DNA for the CDR3: TGTGCCAGCAGCCCATACCTGGGGGAGCAGTACTTC. Translated: CASSPYLGEQYF. The variable domain in full, completed from reference TRBV7-9 and TRBJ2-7, reads DTGVSQNPRHKITKRGQNVTFRCDPISEHNRLYWYRQTLGQGPEFLTYFQNEAQLEKSRLLSDRFSAERPKGSFSTLEIQRTEQGDSAMYLCASSPYLGEQYFGPGTRLTVT.

The chain couples TRBV19 to TRBJ1-1; D is uncertain. V was pared by 4 bases and J by 0 bases, with 15 bases between. Germline values: CDR1 LNHDA, CDR2 SQIVND (reference sequence). The CDR3 has 16 amino acids. Written as DNA, the CDR3 is TGTGCCAGTAGTAAAGGTCTGACATCCCTGAACACTGAAGCTTTCTTT. As protein: CASSKGLTSLNTEAFF.

CDR3 sequence (DNA): TGTGCCAGCAGAGACAATAGCAATCAGCCCCAGCATTTT. Its protein is CASRDNSNQPQHF. The rearrangement links TRBV27 to TRBJ1-5, with D uncertain. V was shortened by 6 bases and J by 0 bases, with 6 bases between the two germline ends. The V gene's germline CDR1 is MNHEY and CDR2 SMNVEV (reference sequence). This CDR3 region has 13 residues.

In its sample, this clone was seen once. One junction end does not reproduce the germline sequence, and a read error may be involved. This chain joins TRBV28 and TRBJ1-6, with TRBD1 identical over 7 bases. This CDR3 is 11 amino acids long. CDR1 is MDHEN and CDR2 is SYDVKM in the germline V gene. The DNA of the CDR3 is TGTGCCAGCAGTTTGATGGGACAGCGGGTCTTT. As protein: CASSLMGQRVF.

The rearrangement links TRBV27 to TRBJ2-2; TRBD1 matches at 8 bases. Germline CDR1 is MNHEY and CDR2 is SMNVEV (reference sequence). This CDR3 has 14 amino acids. J gave up 6 bases and V 3 bases, and 3 bases lay outside the gene matches. The CDR3 nucleotides read TGTGCCAGCAGTTTTGGACAGGGTTCCGGGGAGCTGTTTTTT. Translation: CASSFGQGSGELFF.

V is TRBV11-2 and J is TRBJ1-4, with TRBD1 as a possible D gene (5 bases). Germline CDR1 is SGHAT and CDR2 is FQNNGV. The CDR3 has 15 residues. Between the trimmed V and J ends, which lost 1 base and 7 bases, there was a span of 13 bases. This CDR3 is CASSLGVGGSEKLFF. The CDR3 bases are TGTGCCAGCAGCTTAGGTGTGGGGGGGAGTGAAAAACTGTTTTTT.

The rearrangement links TRBV6-2 or TRBV6-3 to TRBJ2-7; TRBD1 is a possible D gene (5 bases). This CDR3 comprises 15 residues. V lost 6 bases, J lost 0 bases, and 15 bases lay in between. Germline lookup yields CDR1 MNHEY and CDR2 SVGEGT. The CDR3 region is CASSPGGARSYEQYF. The CDR3 DNA reads TGTGCCAGCAGCCCCGGTGGGGCTCGCTCCTACGAGCAGTACTTC.

The chain employs TRBV12-3 or TRBV12-4 and TRBJ1-5; 11 bases fit TRBD1. Losses at the gene ends were 10 bases for V and 6 bases for J; bases not matched to a gene: 5. The length of the CDR3 is 13 residues. The DNA for the CDR3 is TGTGCCAACGGACAGGGGGCTGGTCAGCCCCAGCATTTT. Its protein is CANGQGAGQPQHF.

The chain couples TRBV30 to TRBJ1-2; D unclear. The V gene's germline CDR1 is GTSNPN and CDR2 SVGIG (reference sequence). V gave up 1 base and J gave up 0 bases, with 6 bases separating them. The CDR3 is 13 residues long. CDR3 sequence (DNA): TGTGCCTGGAGTGCAGACTCTAACTATGGCTACACCTTC. Its protein is CAWSADSNYGYTF.

The CDR3 loop reads CASSVTGAGSSTEAFF. The CDR3 coding sequence is TGTGCCAGCAGTGTCACGGGGGCAGGGTCGAGCACTGAAGCTTTCTTT. The V gene is TRBV2, the J gene TRBJ1-1; D perhaps matches TRBD1 (6 bases). Germline V gene lookup returns CDR1 SNHLY and CDR2 FYNNEI. V was clipped by 4 bases and J by 4 bases, with 19 bases between them. The CDR3 spans 16 residues.

The chain joins TRBV6-1 to TRBJ1-2, with 7 bases matching TRBD1. This CDR3 has 13 residues. The V gene end was trimmed by 2 bases and the J gene end by 5 bases; junction bases not matched to a gene: 2. Germline CDR1 and CDR2: MNHNS and SASEGT. In DNA, the CDR3 is TGTGCCAGCAGTGAACGGACAGGTTATGGCTACACCTTC. Translating gives CASSERTGYGYTF.

The J gene is TRBJ1-3, the V gene TRBV5-1; no clear D. Germline loops: CDR1 SGHRS, CDR2 YFSETQ. This CDR3 region has 15 residues. The ends were cut back, 0 bases at V and 7 bases at J, with 14 bases in the middle. Here the CDR3 DNA reads TGCGCCAGCAGCTTGGCTGAGGGAGCAGTTAACACCATATATTTT. Protein sequence: CASSLAEGAVNTIYF.